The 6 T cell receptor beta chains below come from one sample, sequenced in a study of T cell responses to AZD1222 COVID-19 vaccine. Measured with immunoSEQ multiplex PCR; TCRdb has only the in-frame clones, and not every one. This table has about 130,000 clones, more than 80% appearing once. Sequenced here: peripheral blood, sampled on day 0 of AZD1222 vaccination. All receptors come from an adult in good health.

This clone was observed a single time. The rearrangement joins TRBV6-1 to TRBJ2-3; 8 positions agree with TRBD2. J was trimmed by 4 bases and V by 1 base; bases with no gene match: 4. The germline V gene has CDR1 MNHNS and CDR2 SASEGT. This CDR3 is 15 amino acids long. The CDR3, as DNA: TGTGCCAGCAGTGAAGAGGCGGGAGGAGCAGATACGCAGTATTTT. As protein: CASSEEAGGADTQYF.

CDR3 in DNA: TGCGCCAGCAGCTTGGTGGGCGGGAGCTCCTACAATGAGCAGTTCTTC. It specifies CASSLVGGSSYNEQFF. The chain uses TRBV5-1 and TRBJ2-1; 7 nucleotides line up with TRBD2. This CDR3 comprises 16 residues. J was trimmed by 0 bases and V by 0 bases; bases with no gene match: 3. Per germline, CDR1 SGHRS and CDR2 YFSETQ.

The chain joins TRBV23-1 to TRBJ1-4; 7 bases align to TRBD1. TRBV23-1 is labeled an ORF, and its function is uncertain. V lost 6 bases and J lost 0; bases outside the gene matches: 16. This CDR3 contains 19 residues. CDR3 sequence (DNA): TGCGCCAGCAGAGTAATCGTCGTCAGGGGGGACGCAACTAATGAAAAACTGTTTTTT. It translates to CASRVIVVRGDATNEKLFF.

The CDR3 DNA follows: TGTGCCAGCAGCTTAGCCGTTGGACTCCAAGAGACCCAGTACTTC. Encoded protein: CASSLAVGLQETQYF. The rearrangement joins TRBV7-9 to TRBJ2-5, with D perhaps matching TRBD2 (5 bases). The CDR3 has 15 residues. With 0 bases removed from V and 1 base from J, the gap between germline ends came to 9 bases. Germline CDR1 SEHNR, CDR2 FQNEAQ (reference sequence).

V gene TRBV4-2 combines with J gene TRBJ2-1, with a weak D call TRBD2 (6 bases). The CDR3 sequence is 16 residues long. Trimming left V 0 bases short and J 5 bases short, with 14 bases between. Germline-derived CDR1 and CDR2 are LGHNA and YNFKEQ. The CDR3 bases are TGTGCCAGCAGCCAAGAGGGTAGCGGTCTAGACAATGAGCAGTTCTTC. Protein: CASSQEGSGLDNEQFF.

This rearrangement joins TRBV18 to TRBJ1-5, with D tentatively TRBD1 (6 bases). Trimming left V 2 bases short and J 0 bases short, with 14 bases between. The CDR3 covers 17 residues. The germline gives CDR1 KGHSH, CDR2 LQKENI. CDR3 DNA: TGTGCCAGCTCACCAACCGGGACAACCTATAGCAATCAGCCCCAGCATTTT. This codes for CASSPTGTTYSNQPQHF. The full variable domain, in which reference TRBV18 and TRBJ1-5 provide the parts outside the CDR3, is NAGVMQNPRHLVRRRGQEARLRCSPMKGHSHVYWYRQLPEEGLKFMVYLQKENIIDESGMPKERFSAEFPKEGPSILRIQQVVRGDSAAYFCASSPTGTTYSNQPQHFGDGTRLSIL.